Presented here are 7 T cell receptor beta chains from one specimen sequenced in a study of shared clonotypes between healthy human individuals. TCRdb's copy holds only in-frame clones and misses some; the assay was immunoSEQ multiplex PCR. The sample gives about 2.4 million clones, over 85% of which show up once; 0.35% to 0.45% is in the top ten. The specimen sequenced was naive CD4+ T cells from PBMCs. Subset defined: CD45RA+ positively selected. Receptors were obtained from a man younger than 30 in good health. Some clones in this sample may be carry-over from other donors' samples.

The chain couples TRBV28 to TRBJ2-2; TRBD1 agrees at 8 bases. This CDR3 region has 14 residues. The V gene's germline CDR1 is MDHEN and CDR2 SYDVKM. Losses at the gene ends were 7 bases for V and 5 bases for J; bases not matched to a gene: 6. CDR3 nucleotide sequence: TGTGCCAGCATCATGACAGGGGTGACCGGGGAGCTGTTTTTT. Encoded protein: CASIMTGVTGELFF.

V gene TRBV19 combines with J gene TRBJ2-2, with 11 nucleotides matching TRBD2. Germline CDR1 LNHDA, CDR2 SQIVND (reference sequence). The junction had 13 bases not matched to a gene; V was cut back by 6 bases and J by 4 bases. The CDR3 runs 18 residues. The CDR3 DNA reads as TGTGCCAGTAGGAGACTAGCGGGAAACACCCCGATCACCGGGGAGCTGTTTTTT. Amino acid sequence: CASRRLAGNTPITGELFF. Together with reference TRBV19 and TRBJ2-2, the CDR3 gives the full variable domain: DGGITQSPKYLFRKEGQNVTLSCEQNLNHDAMYWYRQDPGQGLRLIYYSQIVNDFQKGDIAEGYSVSREKKESFPLTVTSAQKNPTAFYLCASRRLAGNTPITGELFFGEGSRLTVL.

The genes are TRBV30 and TRBJ2-7; 10 nucleotides align to TRBD2. The CDR3 consists of 17 residues. Germline CDR1 is GTSNPN and CDR2 is SVGIG (reference sequence). The V segment lost 3 bases and the J segment 2 bases; nucleotides outside the gene matches: 13. CDR3: CAWRRKGRLAGAYEQYF. CDR3 in DNA: TGTGCCTGGAGAAGGAAGGGGAGGCTAGCGGGGGCCTACGAGCAGTACTTC.

This chain connects TRBV11-3 to TRBJ2-7; TRBD1 matches 9 bases. Per the germline V gene, CDR1 is SGHNT and CDR2 is YENEEA. The CDR3 is made up of 14 amino acids. Germline trimming cut 5 bases from V and 5 bases from J; bases unmatched to any gene: 7. Written as DNA, the CDR3 is TGTGCCAGCAGCCCCGGACAGGGGTTGGACGAGCAGTACTTC. Encoded protein: CASSPGQGLDEQYF.

The CDR3 region is CASSEVEGPNNEQFF. As DNA, the CDR3 is TGTGCCAGCAGTGAAGTTGAGGGGCCAAACAATGAGCAGTTCTTC. V is TRBV6-1 and J is TRBJ2-1; D might be TRBD1 or TRBD2, each matching 5 bases. CDR3 size: 15 residues. Looked up from germline, CDR1 is MNHNS and CDR2 is SASEGT. The V gene lost 1 base and the J gene lost 5 bases, with 12 bases spanning the gap.

This clone was detected only once. V and J are TRBV28 and TRBJ1-4; maybe TRBD1 (5 bases). Trimming shortened V by 8 bases and J by 0 bases, and 13 bases separated the two germline ends. This CDR3 spans 15 amino acids. Germline CDR1 is MDHEN and CDR2 is SYDVKM. CDR3: CASGGGYATNEKLFF. Written as DNA, the CDR3 is TGTGCCAGCGGGGGAGGGTATGCAACTAATGAAAAACTGTTTTTT. The full variable domain, in which reference TRBV28 and TRBJ1-4 provide the parts outside the CDR3, is DVKVTQSSRYLVKRTGEKVFLECVQDMDHENMFWYRQDPGLGLRLIYFSYDVKMKEKGDIPEGYSVSREKKERFSLILESASTNQTSMYLCASGGGYATNEKLFFGSGTQLSVL.

V is TRBV28 and J is TRBJ1-2; 9 bases map to TRBD1. CDR3 length equals 14 residues. The germline CDR1 and CDR2 sequences are MDHEN and SYDVKM. Unmatched junction bases numbered 9, after V lost 6 bases and J lost 7 bases. The CDR3 sequence is CASSTGTGRSGYTF. CDR3 DNA sequence: TGTGCCAGCAGCACCGGGACAGGGCGATCTGGCTACACCTTC.